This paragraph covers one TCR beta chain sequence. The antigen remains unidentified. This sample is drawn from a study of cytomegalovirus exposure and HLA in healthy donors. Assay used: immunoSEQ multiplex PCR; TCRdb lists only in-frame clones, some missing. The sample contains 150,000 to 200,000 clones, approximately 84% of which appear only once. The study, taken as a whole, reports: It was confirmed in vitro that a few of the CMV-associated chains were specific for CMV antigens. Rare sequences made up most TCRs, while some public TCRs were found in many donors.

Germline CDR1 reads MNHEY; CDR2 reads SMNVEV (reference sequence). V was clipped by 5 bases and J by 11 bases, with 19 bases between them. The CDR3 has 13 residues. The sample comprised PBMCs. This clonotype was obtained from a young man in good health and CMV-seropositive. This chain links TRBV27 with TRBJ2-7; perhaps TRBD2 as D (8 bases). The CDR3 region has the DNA TGTGCCAGCAGTCCCGGGACAGCGGGAGCAGAGTACTTC. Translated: CASSPGTAGAEYF.